This TCR beta chain was captured in a study of PD-L1 blockade in urothelial cancer (dated by TCRdb to the late 2010s). A note on the overall study: All patients started therapy in the mid-2010s and received atezolizumab 1,200 mg intravenously every 3 weeks. About 90% of the roughly 29 patients were males with bladder-origin urothelial cancer, and about 65% of the roughly 30 reported a prior smoking history. An ECOG performance status of 0 or 1 was recorded for the patients, and 0 to 3 prior chemotherapy regimens had been received by the patients. Blood samples were analyzed at 3 weeks after treatment start (second dose) and at 6 weeks after treatment start. Blood samples gave a median of around 140,000 T cells and tens of thousands of unique TCRs, with a median clonality of 0.080. The study, an exploratory multi-omic analysis, examined somatic, immune and clinical correlates of response to PD-L1 blockade with atezolizumab in urothelial cancer. TCR sequencing covered pretreatment tumor samples and matched, serially collected peripheral blood taken before and after atezolizumab treatment. Durable clinical benefit meant progression-free survival longer than 6 months, and TCR features were also tested against progression-free and overall survival. Whole exome sequencing and RNA sequencing of pretreatment tumors were performed alongside TCR sequencing in the same patients. Eight to ten patients achieved durable clinical benefit and approximately 20 did not. Pretreatment blood TCR-seq was available for about 27 patients, at least one posttreatment blood collection was obtained for roughly 25 patients, and tumor TCR-seq was available for roughly 25 patients.

On this clone itself: Its cognate antigen has yet to be identified. Per-base qualities were not stored, and no clone one base away is much larger.

From V the trimming removes 2 bases and from J it removes 5 bases, while the gene matches leave 5 bases of the junction unaccounted for. CDR3 length: 14 amino acids, cysteine to phenylalanine. Only the CDR3 region is kept as DNA, spanning 42 bases read in frame from base 1. From a lookup of the germline V gene, CDR1 and CDR2 are MDHEN and SYDVKM. The sample's time point label is to be understood as: pretreatment peripheral blood. The cohort comprised about 30 patients with locally advanced or metastatic urothelial carcinoma treated at Memorial Sloan Kettering on a trial protocol. Peripheral blood mononuclear cells were collected from each patient pretreatment and during treatment, giving between 1 and 8 total time points per patient. The Qiagen DNeasy Blood extraction kit was used to purify genomic DNA from total PBMCs and tumor samples. PBMCs were collected pretreatment and during treatment and were isolated and stored as previously described.

To estimate absolute template abundance from read counts, synthetic TCR analog templates were spiked into each PCR. The immunoSEQ assay used bias-controlled V and J gene primers to amplify TCRbeta CDR3 regions from genomic DNA. Sequencing of rearranged TCRbeta segments was performed at approximately 20X coverage. The original pipeline was this. Sequencing errors were corrected by clustering and CDR3s were annotated against IMGT to assign V, D and J genes. Downstream analyses used only productive TCRbeta rearrangements and left out out-of-frame or stop-codon sequences. To compute clonality, Shannon entropy was normalized by the log of the number of unique productive sequences and then subtracted from one. Clones differing between time points or between blood and tumor were identified using Fisher's exact test with Benjamini-Hochberg correction, with an adjusted p below 0.01 applied as the threshold. What TCRdb holds here is the immuneACCESS table cut down to in-frame rearrangements. Part of the clones is not present; checked against another copy, under half of the missing clones reflect an unresolved V gene, and the others are unexplained. V and J calls and clone size come straight from that table; D and trimming were deduced from the DNA. The sample table shows 98,000 or so clones, and 90% are seen once. The ten largest account for roughly 1.6% of the sample.

General conclusions and limits of the study: Greater expansion of tumor-associated TCR clones in peripheral blood 3 weeks after the start of treatment was observed in patients with durable benefit (n of about 20, p = 0.022). A pretreatment peripheral blood TCR clonality below the median was linked to improved progression-free and overall survival. Because the sample size was small (n of about 30) and many exploratory analyses were performed, the results are intended to be hypothesis-generating.

Material: PBMCs, obtained around atezolizumab (anti-PD-L1) treatment. In this chain, TRBV28 is recombined with TRBJ2-5, with TRBD2 matching 7 junction bases. The receptor was derived from a man in his 60s with urothelial cancer. Here the CDR3 is given as CASSLAGVFETQYF. The sequence in DNA is TGTGCCAGCAGTTTAGCGGGAGTTTTCGAGACCCAGTACTTC.